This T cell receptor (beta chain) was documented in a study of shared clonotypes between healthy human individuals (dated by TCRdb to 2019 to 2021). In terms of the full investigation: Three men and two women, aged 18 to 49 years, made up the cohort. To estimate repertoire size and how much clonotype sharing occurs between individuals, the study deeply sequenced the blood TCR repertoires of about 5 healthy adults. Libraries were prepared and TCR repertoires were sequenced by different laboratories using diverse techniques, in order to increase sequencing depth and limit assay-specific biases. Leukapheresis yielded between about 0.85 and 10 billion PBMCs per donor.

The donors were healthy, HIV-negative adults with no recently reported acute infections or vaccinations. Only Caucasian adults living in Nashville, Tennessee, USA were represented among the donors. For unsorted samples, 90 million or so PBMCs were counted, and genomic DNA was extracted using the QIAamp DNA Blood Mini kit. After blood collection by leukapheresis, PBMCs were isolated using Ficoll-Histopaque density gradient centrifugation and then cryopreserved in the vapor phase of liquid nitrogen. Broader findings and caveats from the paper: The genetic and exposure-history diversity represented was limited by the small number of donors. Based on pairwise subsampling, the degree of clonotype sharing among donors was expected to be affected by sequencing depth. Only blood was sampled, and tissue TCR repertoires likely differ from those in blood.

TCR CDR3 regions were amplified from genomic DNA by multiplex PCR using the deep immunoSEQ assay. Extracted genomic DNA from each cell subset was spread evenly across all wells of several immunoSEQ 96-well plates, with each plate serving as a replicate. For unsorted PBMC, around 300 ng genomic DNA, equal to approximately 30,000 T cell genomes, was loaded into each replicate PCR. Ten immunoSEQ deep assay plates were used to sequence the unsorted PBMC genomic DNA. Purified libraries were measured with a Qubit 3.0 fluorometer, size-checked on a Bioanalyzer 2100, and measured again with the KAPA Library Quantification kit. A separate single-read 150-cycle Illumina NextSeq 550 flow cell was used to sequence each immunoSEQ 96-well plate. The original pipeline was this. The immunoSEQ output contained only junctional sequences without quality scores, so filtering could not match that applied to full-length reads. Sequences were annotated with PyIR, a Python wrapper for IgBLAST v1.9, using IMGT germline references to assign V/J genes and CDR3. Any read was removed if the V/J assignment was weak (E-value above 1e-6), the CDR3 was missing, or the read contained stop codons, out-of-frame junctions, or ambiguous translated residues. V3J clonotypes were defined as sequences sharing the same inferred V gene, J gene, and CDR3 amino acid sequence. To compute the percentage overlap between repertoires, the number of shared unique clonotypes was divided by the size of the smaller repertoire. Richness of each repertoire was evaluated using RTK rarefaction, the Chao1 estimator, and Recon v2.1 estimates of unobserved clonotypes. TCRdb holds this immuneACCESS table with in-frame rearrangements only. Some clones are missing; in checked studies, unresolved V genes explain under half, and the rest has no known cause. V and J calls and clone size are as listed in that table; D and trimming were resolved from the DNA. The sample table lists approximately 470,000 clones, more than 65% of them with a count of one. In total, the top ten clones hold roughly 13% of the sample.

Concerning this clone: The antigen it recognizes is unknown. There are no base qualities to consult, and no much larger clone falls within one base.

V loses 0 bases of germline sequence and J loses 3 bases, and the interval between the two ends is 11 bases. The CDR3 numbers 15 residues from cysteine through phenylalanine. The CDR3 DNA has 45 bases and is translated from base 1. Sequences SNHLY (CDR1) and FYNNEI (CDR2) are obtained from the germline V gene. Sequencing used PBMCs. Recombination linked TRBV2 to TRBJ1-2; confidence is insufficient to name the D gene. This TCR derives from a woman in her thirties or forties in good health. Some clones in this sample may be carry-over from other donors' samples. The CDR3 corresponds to CASSEARPRYYGYTF. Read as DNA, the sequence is TGTGCCAGCAGTGAAGCGCGTCCACGGTACTATGGCTACACCTTC.